Each of the 27 T cell receptor beta chains below was sequenced from the same sample in a study of T cell responses to AZD1222 COVID-19 vaccine. Here immunoSEQ multiplex PCR was the method, and the copy in TCRdb shows in-frame clones only, minus some. The sample comprises fewer than 65,000 clones, roughly 88% of which are singletons, and around 20% rests with the top ten. The source material was peripheral blood, sampled on day 0 of AZD1222 vaccination. These receptors all come from an adult in good health.

Comments on this clone: The germline gene is not matched at one end of the junction; a read error may be the cause. CDR3 sequence: CASSHSQGAPYNEQFF. CDR3 sequence (DNA): TGTGCCAGCAGTCACTCTCAGGGGGCCCCTTACAATGAGCAGTTCTTC. The gene calls are TRBV6-5 and TRBJ2-1; 8 bases agree with TRBD1. This CDR3 comprises 16 residues. Germline CDR1 MNHEY, CDR2 SVGAGI.

The chain carries TRBV6-5 and TRBJ2-1; tentative D call: TRBD2 (7 bases). Trimming removed 11 bases at V and 8 bases at J, with 16 bases between. There are 12 residues in the CDR3. Germline V lookup: CDR1 MNHEY, CDR2 SVGAGI. CDR3 sequence reads: CAVEGGGDEQFF. CDR3 nucleotides: TGTGCCGTGGAAGGCGGGGGCGATGAGCAGTTCTTC.

The chain combines TRBV5-1 with TRBJ1-2; TRBD1 agrees at 9 bases. CDR1 and CDR2 (germline): SGHRS, YFSETQ. With 4 bases clipped from V and 8 bases from J, the junction kept 9 bases outside the gene matches. This CDR3 has 14 amino acids. The CDR3 DNA reads TGCGCCAGCAGCACGTCGGGACAGGGTAACGGCTACACCTTC. Protein sequence: CASSTSGQGNGYTF.

This chain links TRBV5-1 with TRBJ2-6, with D hard to call. Germline CDR1 SGHRS, CDR2 YFSETQ. This CDR3 is built from 14 residues. V was clipped by 4 bases and J by 2 bases, with 7 bases between them. CDR3 residues: CASSPAPGANVLTF. As DNA, the CDR3 is TGCGCCAGCAGCCCCGCCCCTGGGGCCAACGTCCTGACTTTC. The variable domain in full, completed from reference TRBV5-1 and TRBJ2-6, reads KAGVTQTPRYLIKTRGQQVTLSCSPISGHRSVSWYQQTPGQGLQFLFEYFSETQRNKGNFPGRFSGRQFSNSRSEMNVSTLELGDSALYLCASSPAPGANVLTFGAGSRLTVL.

This clone appeared once. This rearrangement joins TRBV5-6 to TRBJ1-1; 7 bases line up with TRBD1. Germline V gene lookup returns CDR1 SGHDT and CDR2 YYEEEE. The CDR3 contains 14 residues. J was trimmed by 4 bases and V by 2 bases; bases with no gene match: 5. The CDR3 DNA reads as TGTGCCAGCAGCTTCTCAGGGGGAGGCACTGAAGCTTTCTTT. As protein: CASSFSGGGTEAFF.

This rearrangement joins TRBV2 to TRBJ2-2; the D gene is possibly TRBD1 (6 bases). Germline V CDR1 and CDR2: SNHLY, FYNNEI. Trimming stripped 7 bases from V and 1 base from J, with 10 bases between. The CDR3 spans 14 residues. The CDR3 bases are TGTGCCAGCATGGACAGCTTGAACACCGGGGAGCTGTTTTTT. Residues: CASMDSLNTGELFF.

This chain links TRBV2 with TRBJ1-2; D gene unclear. Germline assignment: CDR1 SNHLY and CDR2 FYNNEI. V dropped 5 bases and J dropped 7 bases, with 8 bases sitting between them. The CDR3 loop spans 11 amino acids. CDR3 sequence: CASSLMGGYTF. The CDR3 bases are TGTGCCAGCAGTCTGATGGGTGGCTACACCTTC. The full variable domain, its missing parts supplied by reference TRBV2 and TRBJ1-2, is EPEVTQTPSHQVTQMGQEVILRCVPISNHLYFYWYRQILGQKVEFLVSFYNNEISEKSEIFDDQFSVERPDGSNFTLKIRSTKLEDSAMYFCASSLMGGYTFGSGTRLTVV.

The sample holds one count of this clone. The chain combines TRBV28 with TRBJ2-1; D is possibly TRBD1 or TRBD2 (6 bases each). CDR1 is MDHEN, CDR2 SYDVKM, per germline. This CDR3 contains 15 residues. V shed 7 bases and J shed 9 bases, with 22 bases lying between them. The CDR3, as DNA: TGTGCCAGCACTACCATGAGACTAGGGGGTGGTGAGCAGTTCTTC. As protein: CASTTMRLGGGEQFF.

This clone has just one count. The chain recombines TRBV18 with TRBJ1-5; possibly TRBD1 for D (6 bases). V was trimmed by 3 bases and J by 1 base, leaving 7 bases between them. This CDR3 has 14 amino acids. CDR1 is KGHSH and CDR2 is LQKENI in the germline V gene. CDR3 in amino acids: CASSPDRSNQPQHF. The CDR3 coding sequence is TGTGCCAGCTCACCGGACAGAAGCAATCAGCCCCAGCATTTT.

Only a few counts were recorded for this clone. This chain joins TRBV20-1 and TRBJ2-3; D not certain. Trimming cost V 6 bases and J 5 bases, with 9 bases left between them. The CDR3 contains 11 residues. Germline CDR1 DFQATT, CDR2 SNEGSKA (reference sequence). CDR3: CSADPRDTQYF. CDR3 DNA: TGCAGTGCGGACCCGAGAGATACGCAGTATTTT.

J is TRBJ2-6 and V is TRBV19, with 8 nucleotides matching TRBD1. V shed 7 bases, J shed 0 bases, and the junction held 5 bases outside the gene matches. The CDR3 spans 16 residues. Germline loops: CDR1 LNHDA, CDR2 SQIVND (reference sequence). The CDR3 sequence: CASTQQGDSGANVLTF. In DNA, the CDR3 is TGTGCCAGTACCCAACAGGGGGACTCTGGGGCCAACGTCCTGACTTTC. The entire variable domain, with the rest obtained from reference TRBV19 and TRBJ2-6, is as follows: DGGITQSPKYLFRKEGQNVTLSCEQNLNHDAMYWYRQDPGQGLRLIYYSQIVNDFQKGDIAEGYSVSREKKESFPLTVTSAQKNPTAFYLCASTQQGDSGANVLTFGAGSRLTVL.

This clone was detected only a few times. The genes are TRBV7-2 and TRBJ2-3, with D hard to call. This CDR3 spans 12 amino acids. The germline V gene has CDR1 SGHTA and CDR2 FQGNSA. V was clipped by 5 bases and J by 8 bases, with 11 bases between them. CDR3 sequence (DNA): TGTGCCAGCAGCCCACTCCCGGGTACGCAGTATTTT. Translating it yields CASSPLPGTQYF.

The chain carries TRBV19 and TRBJ1-6, with 10 bases that match TRBD1. V shed 4 bases and J 9 bases; nucleotides not matched to a gene: 6. This CDR3 region has 15 residues. Germline V gene sequence: CDR1 LNHDA, CDR2 SQIVND (reference sequence). DNA for the CDR3: TGTGCCAGTAGTACCGGGGACAGGGGTGGTTCACCCCTCCACTTT. Protein product: CASSTGDRGGSPLHF.

The rearrangement joins TRBV4-3 to TRBJ1-2; D is ambiguous. Looked up from germline, CDR1 is LGHNA and CDR2 is YSLEER. The CDR3 consists of 14 residues. V gave up 1 base and J gave up 0 bases, with 6 bases separating them. Here the CDR3 reads CASSQAGTNYGYTF. CDR3 sequence (DNA): TGCGCCAGCAGCCAAGCTGGGACTAACTATGGCTACACCTTC.

The chain joins TRBV28 to TRBJ2-5, with D uncertain. Germline CDR1 MDHEN, CDR2 SYDVKM. The V end was cut by 5 bases, the J end by 5 bases, with 15 bases between. This CDR3 has 14 residues. The CDR3 reads CASSIPTVRETQYF. CDR3 DNA sequence: TGTGCCAGCAGTATACCGACTGTACGGGAGACCCAGTACTTC.

In this sample, this clone turned up a few times. The V gene is TRBV11-2, the J gene TRBJ1-1; D remains ambiguous. Between the trimmed V and J ends, which lost 8 bases and 6 bases, there was a span of 13 bases. Germline assignment: CDR1 SGHAT and CDR2 FQNNGV. The length of the CDR3 is 12 residues. The CDR3 DNA follows: TGTGCCAGCTTTGGACGGGTTTCTGAAGCTTTCTTT. Translated: CASFGRVSEAFF.

This clone was seen a single time. The chain carries TRBV24-1 and TRBJ2-3; 9 bases match TRBD1. V gave up 7 bases and J gave up 4 bases; unmatched junction bases: 11. There are 16 residues in the CDR3. CDR1 is KGHDR and CDR2 is SFDVKD in the germline V gene. The CDR3 sequence: CATRPTGGTRPDTQYF. DNA of the CDR3: TGTGCCACCAGGCCTACAGGGGGCACAAGGCCAGATACGCAGTATTTT.

V is TRBV12-3 or TRBV12-4 and J is TRBJ2-3; no clear D gene. V lost 5 bases and J lost 6, with 9 bases in between. The CDR3 is 12 residues long. The CDR3 is CASSVGMDTQYF. CDR3 nucleotide sequence: TGTGCCAGCAGTGTAGGGATGGATACGCAGTATTTT.

This rearrangement joins TRBV6-2 or TRBV6-3 to TRBJ2-7, with a possible D match to TRBD1 (7 bases). The CDR3 length is 14 residues. CDR1 and CDR2 (germline): MNHEY, SVGEGT. Trimming removed 0 bases from V and 5 bases from J, with 11 bases in between. As DNA, the CDR3 is TGTGCCAGCAGTTACTCGACAGGGAGGAACGAGCAGTACGTC. This gives the protein CASSYSTGRNEQYV.

This sequence joins TRBV6-4 and TRBJ2-6, with unresolved D. Germline V lookup: CDR1 MRHNA, CDR2 SNTAGT. The CDR3 totals 18 residues. The V and J ends lost 6 bases and 2 bases respectively, with 20 bases between them. CDR3 protein: CASSPDTFWVAGANVLTF. Written as DNA, the CDR3 is TGTGCCAGCAGCCCCGACACTTTCTGGGTAGCTGGGGCCAACGTCCTGACTTTC.

V is TRBV9 and J is TRBJ1-3, with 7 positions matching TRBD1. The CDR3 totals 15 residues. V was clipped by 4 bases and J by 0 bases; unmatched bases: 4. The V gene's germline CDR1 is SGDLS and CDR2 YYNGEE. CDR3 sequence: CASSRGDSSGNTIYF. In DNA form, the CDR3 reads TGTGCCAGCAGCAGAGGGGACAGCTCTGGAAACACCATATATTTT.

The genes are TRBV24-1 and TRBJ2-7; no clear D gene. V was cut by 5 bases and J by 6 bases, with 7 bases left in between. CDR1 is KGHDR, CDR2 SFDVKD, per germline. The CDR3 sequence is 11 residues long. This CDR3 is CATSVESEQYF. CDR3 bases: TGTGCCACCAGTGTCGAGAGCGAGCAGTACTTC.

The J gene is TRBJ2-1, the V gene TRBV5-5, with D tentatively TRBD1 (6 bases). Germline CDR1 reads SGHKS; CDR2 reads YYEKEE (reference sequence). The CDR3 is 16 amino acids. Trimming shortened V by 2 bases and J by 7 bases, and 19 bases separated the two germline ends. The CDR3 DNA sequence: TGTGCCAGCAGCTTCGGCTGGTGGACAGCGTCTAATGAGCAGTTCTTC. Its protein product is CASSFGWWTASNEQFF.

This clone was found a few times. The chain has TRBV5-1 and TRBJ2-7; D unclear. The V and J ends lost 1 base and 3 bases respectively, with 11 bases between them. The CDR3 spans 14 residues. Germline values: CDR1 SGHRS, CDR2 YFSETQ. The CDR3 region has the DNA TGCGCCAGCAGCTTGACATCCATTGACTACGAGCAGTACTTC. This sequence encodes CASSLTSIDYEQYF. The whole variable domain, filled in from reference TRBV5-1 and TRBJ2-7, reads KAGVTQTPRYLIKTRGQQVTLSCSPISGHRSVSWYQQTPGQGLQFLFEYFSETQRNKGNFPGRFSGRQFSNSRSEMNVSTLELGDSALYLCASSLTSIDYEQYFGPGTRLTVT.

The gene calls are TRBV6-5 and TRBJ1-3, with D uncertain. CDR3 length equals 13 residues. V dropped 6 bases and J dropped 3 bases, with 9 bases sitting between them. Germline assignment: CDR1 MNHEY and CDR2 SVGAGI. Written as DNA, the CDR3 is TGTGCCAGCAGCCAGGACGTTGGAAACACCATATATTTT. Residues: CASSQDVGNTIYF.

This clone was seen more than once but under ten times. The genes are TRBV20-1 and TRBJ1-2; D uncertain. From germline, CDR1 is DFQATT and CDR2 SNEGSKA (reference sequence). The CDR3 extends over 11 amino acids. The CDR3 nucleotides are TGCAGCGGCCGGGCATACTATGGCTACACCTTC. This gives the protein CSGRAYYGYTF.

The V gene is TRBV20-1, the J gene TRBJ1-1; D uncertain. Germline V gene lookup returns CDR1 DFQATT and CDR2 SNEGSKA (reference sequence). V shed 0 bases and J shed 11 bases, with 10 bases lying between them. This CDR3 has 11 residues. The CDR3 DNA is TGCAGTGCTAGAGAGAGCACGCCCGCTTTCTTT. Encoded protein: CSARESTPAFF.